This TCR beta chain is drawn from a study of T cell changes during pregnancy in multiple sclerosis. The repertoire was sequenced with immunoSEQ multiplex PCR; TCRdb's copy has only in-frame clones and lacks some. The data contain some 70,000 clones, 90% to 95% of them singletons. The TCR originated in a female donor with multiple sclerosis, enrolled in a pregnancy study. This material consisted of CD8+ T cells from peripheral blood mononuclear cells, taken before pregnancy.

CDR3 sequence reads: CASSQFEDTLTDTQYF. The CDR3 region has the DNA TGTGCCAGCAGCCAATTTGAAGACACCCTCACAGATACGCAGTATTTT. This chain links TRBV14 with TRBJ2-3; no reliable D call. V lost 2 bases and J 2 bases, leaving 14 bases between the germline ends. This CDR3 has 16 residues. CDR1 and CDR2 from the germline V gene are SGHDN and FVKESK. Complete variable domain (other parts from reference TRBV14 and TRBJ2-3): EAGVTQFPSHSVIEKGQTVTLRCDPISGHDNLYWYRRVMGKEIKFLLHFVKESKQDESGMPNNRFLAERTGGTYSTLKVQPAELEDSGVYFCASSQFEDTLTDTQYFGPGTRLTVL.